In this sample, the clone carrying this T cell receptor (beta chain) turned up many times. The sample is drawn from a study of Ad26.COV2.S vaccination and SARS-CoV-2 variants. Study in general: The donor participated in the COV1001 trial, in its Ad26.COV2.S arm.

Clones were sequenced by immunoSEQ multiplex PCR, and TCRdb holds only the in-frame ones, with some missing. The sample holds around 350,000 clones, 85% seen once. Treatment noted: roughly 19 received Ad26.COV2.S at low or high dose, single or two shots; about five received placebo; per-sample allocation not given. Sampling was performed 63 days after the first vaccine or placebo injection. Vaccine was an Ad26 vector expressing Wuhan-strain SARS-CoV-2 spike. The CDR3 sequence is 14 residues long. The germline CDR1 and CDR2 sequences are SQVTM and ANQGSEA. The trim removed 5 bases at V and 6 bases at J, leaving 11 bases unmatched.

The V and J genes are TRBV29-1 and TRBJ2-7, with 9 bases fitting TRBD1. The sample was peripheral blood, taken in a trial of Ad26.COV2.S vaccine versus placebo. This clonotype originated in a person between 18 and 65 years old who received the Ad26.COV2.S COVID-19 vaccine or a placebo. This CDR3 is CSVRKGQGIPEQYF. CDR3 DNA: TGCAGCGTTCGTAAGGGACAGGGAATTCCCGAGCAGTACTTC.